Each of the 8 T cell receptor beta chains below was sequenced from the same sample in a study of blood T cell repertoires in COVID-19. TCRdb's table, derived via immunoSEQ multiplex PCR, lists solely in-frame clones and lacks some. The repertoire holds approximately 130,000 clones, with about 85% as singletons. The sequenced sample consisted of peripheral blood. The receptors come from a man aged 35-49 years with active or convalescent COVID-19.

The chain employs TRBV2 and TRBJ1-3; 8 bases agree with TRBD1. Germline CDR1 reads SNHLY; CDR2 reads FYNNEI. This CDR3 contains 14 residues. J lost 4 bases, V lost 6 bases, and 5 bases had no gene match. For the CDR3, the DNA is TGTGCCAGCAGAGGACAGGGATTGGGAAACACCATATATTTT. Protein product: CASRGQGLGNTIYF. The entire variable domain, with the rest obtained from reference TRBV2 and TRBJ1-3, is as follows: EPEVTQTPSHQVTQMGQEVILRCVPISNHLYFYWYRQILGQKVEFLVSFYNNEISEKSEIFDDQFSVERPDGSNFTLKIRSTKLEDSAMYFCASRGQGLGNTIYFGEGSWLTVV.

A few counts support this clone. This rearrangement joins TRBV12-3 or TRBV12-4 to TRBJ1-3, with D uncertain. CDR3 length: 13 residues. Between the trimmed V and J ends, which lost 6 bases and 0 bases, there was a span of 6 bases. In nucleotides, the CDR3 is TGTGCCAGCAGGTCCCGCTCTGGAAACACCATATATTTT. Amino acids: CASRSRSGNTIYF.

V is TRBV7-9 and J is TRBJ2-2; D is ambiguous. The CDR3 has 15 amino acids. The ends were cut back, 0 bases at V and 0 bases at J, with 5 bases in the middle. Per the germline V gene, CDR1 is SEHNR and CDR2 is FQNEAQ (reference sequence). Written as DNA, the CDR3 is TGTGCCAGCAGCTTAGCGGCAGCGAACACCGGGGAGCTGTTTTTT. Protein product: CASSLAAANTGELFF.

The chain joins TRBV7-2 to TRBJ1-2; D may be TRBD1 (5 bases). The germline V gene has CDR1 SGHTA and CDR2 FQGNSA. The CDR3 consists of 12 residues. Between the trimmed V and J ends, which lost 2 bases and 8 bases, there was a span of 9 bases. CDR3 protein: CASSLSQGGYTF. In DNA form, the CDR3 reads TGTGCCAGCAGCTTATCTCAGGGAGGCTACACCTTC.

This chain joins TRBV7-6 and TRBJ1-3, with a weak D call TRBD1 (6 bases). Looked up from germline, CDR1 is SGHVS and CDR2 is FNYEAQ. V was cut by 8 bases and J by 1 base, with 12 bases left in between. CDR3 size: 14 residues. The CDR3 loop is CASGGSSSGNTIYF. CDR3 DNA sequence: TGTGCCAGCGGGGGCTCCTCGTCTGGAAACACCATATATTTT.

This clone was seen a few times. The rearrangement links TRBV2 to TRBJ1-4, with 9 bases matching TRBD1. The CDR3 is 14 residues long. The junction had 7 bases not matched to a gene; V was cut back by 5 bases and J by 9 bases. The V gene's germline CDR1 is SNHLY and CDR2 FYNNEI. Here the CDR3 reads CASSRLGQGKKLFF. The CDR3 bases are TGTGCCAGCAGTCGCCTAGGACAGGGGAAAAAACTGTTTTTT.

The V gene is TRBV9, the J gene TRBJ1-1; 8 positions match TRBD1. The CDR3 length is 14 residues. Trimming at V came to 1 base and at J to 4 bases, leaving 3 bases not matched to a gene. In germline, CDR1 is SGDLS, CDR2 YYNGEE. CDR3 protein: CASSVHTGGTEAFF. As DNA, the CDR3 is TGTGCCAGCAGCGTACATACAGGGGGCACTGAAGCTTTCTTT.

In DNA, the CDR3 is TGTGCCAGCAGCTTACAGGCGGGGCAAGAGACCCAGTACTTC. Translating gives CASSLQAGQETQYF. The chain carries TRBV7-2 and TRBJ2-5; TRBD2 might be the D (6 bases). CDR1 is SGHTA and CDR2 is FQGNSA in the germline V gene. The length of the CDR3 is 14 residues. V was pared by 2 bases and J by 2 bases, with 9 bases between.